This section outlines one T cell receptor beta chain sequence together with its context. The data were produced by immunoSEQ multiplex PCR, yet TCRdb's version contains in-frame clones alone and is incomplete. The sample records 380,000 or so clones, roughly nine tenths being singletons. Treatment described: about 20 received Ad26.COV2.S at low or high dose, single or two shots; about 5 received placebo; per-sample allocation not given. Day 63 following the first vaccine or placebo injection was when the samples were taken. The sample comes from a study of Ad26.COV2.S vaccination and SARS-CoV-2 variants. At the level of the study: Dosing was one shot or two shots 56 days apart.

The TCR was taken from a person between 18 and 59 years old who received the Ad26.COV2.S COVID-19 vaccine or a placebo. The material was peripheral blood, obtained in a trial of Ad26.COV2.S vaccine versus placebo.

Here the CDR3 reads CASRELHTSTDTQYF. The CDR3 DNA sequence: TGTGCCAGCAGAGAACTACATACTAGCACAGATACGCAGTATTTT. The chain has TRBV3-1 (or the pseudogene TRBV3-2) and TRBJ2-3; D is undetermined. CDR3 length: 15 amino acids. Germline CDR1 is LGHDT and CDR2 is YNNKEL (reference sequence). The V gene lost 6 bases and the J gene lost 0 bases, with 13 bases spanning the gap.